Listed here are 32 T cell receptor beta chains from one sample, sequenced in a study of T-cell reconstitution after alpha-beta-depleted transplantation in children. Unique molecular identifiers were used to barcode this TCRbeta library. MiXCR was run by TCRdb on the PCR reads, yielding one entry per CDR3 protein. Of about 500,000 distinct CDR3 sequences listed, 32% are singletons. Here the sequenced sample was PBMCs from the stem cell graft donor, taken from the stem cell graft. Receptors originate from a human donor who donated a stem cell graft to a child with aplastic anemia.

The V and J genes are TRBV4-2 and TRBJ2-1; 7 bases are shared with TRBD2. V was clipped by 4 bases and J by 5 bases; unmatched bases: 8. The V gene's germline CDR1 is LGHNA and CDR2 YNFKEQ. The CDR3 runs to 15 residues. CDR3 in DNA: TGTGCCAGCAGCCTGTCACTAGCGATCAACAATGAGCAGTTCTTC. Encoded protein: CASSLSLAINNEQFF.

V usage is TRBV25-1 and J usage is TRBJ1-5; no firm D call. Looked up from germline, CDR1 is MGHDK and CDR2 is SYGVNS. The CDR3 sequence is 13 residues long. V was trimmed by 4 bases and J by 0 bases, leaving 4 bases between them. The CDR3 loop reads CASSAHSNQPQHF. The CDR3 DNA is TGTGCCAGCAGTGCGCATAGCAATCAGCCCCAGCATTTT. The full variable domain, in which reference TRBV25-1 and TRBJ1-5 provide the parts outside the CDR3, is EADIYQTPRYLVIGTGKKITLECSQTMGHDKMYWYQQDPGMELHLIHYSYGVNSTEKGDLSSESTVSRIRTEHFPLTLESARPSHTSQYLCASSAHSNQPQHFGDGTRLSIL.

The CDR3 DNA reads TGTGCCAGCAGCTTCGAAACACGCTACGAGCAGTACTTC. This gives the protein CASSFETRYEQYF. The rearrangement links TRBV7-6 to TRBJ2-7; no reliable D call. CDR1 and CDR2 (germline): SGHVS, FNYEAQ. The CDR3 length is 13 residues. Trimming left V 3 bases short and J 3 bases short, with 9 bases between. Looking up the rest from reference TRBV7-6 and TRBJ2-7 gives the full variable domain: GAGVSQSPRYKVTKRGQDVALRCDPISGHVSLYWYRQALGQGPEFLTYFNYEAQQDKSGLPNDRFSAERPEGSISTLTIQRTEQRDSAMYRCASSFETRYEQYFGPGTRLTVT.

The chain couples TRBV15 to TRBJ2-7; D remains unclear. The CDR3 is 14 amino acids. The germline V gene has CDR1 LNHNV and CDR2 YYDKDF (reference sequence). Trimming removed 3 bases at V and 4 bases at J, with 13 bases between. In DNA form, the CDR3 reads TGTGCCACCAGCAGCCACCCGGCCGGGTACGAGCAGTACTTC. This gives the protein CATSSHPAGYEQYF.

For the CDR3, the DNA is TGCAGTGCGGCGAAGGGGGGACAGGGGGCAGAAGGCTATGGCTACACCTTC. This gives the protein CSAAKGGQGAEGYGYTF. The chain recombines TRBV20-1 with TRBJ1-2; 12 bases fit TRBD1. CDR1 is DFQATT and CDR2 is SNEGSKA in the germline V gene (reference sequence). This CDR3 contains 17 residues. Trimming cost V 6 bases and J 4 bases; bases outside gene matches: 15.

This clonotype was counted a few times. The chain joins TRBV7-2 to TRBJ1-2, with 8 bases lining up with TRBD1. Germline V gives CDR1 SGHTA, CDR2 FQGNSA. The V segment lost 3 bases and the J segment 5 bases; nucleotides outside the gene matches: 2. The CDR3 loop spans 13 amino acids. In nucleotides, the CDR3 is TGTGCCAGCAGCTTCGGACAGGGATATGGCTACACCTTC. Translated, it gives CASSFGQGYGYTF. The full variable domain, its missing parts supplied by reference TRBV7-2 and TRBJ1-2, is GAGVSQSPSNKVTEKGKDVELRCDPISGHTALYWYRQSLGQGLEFLIYFQGNSAPDKSGLPSDRFSAERTGGSVSTLTIQRTQQEDSAVYLCASSFGQGYGYTFGSGTRLTVV.

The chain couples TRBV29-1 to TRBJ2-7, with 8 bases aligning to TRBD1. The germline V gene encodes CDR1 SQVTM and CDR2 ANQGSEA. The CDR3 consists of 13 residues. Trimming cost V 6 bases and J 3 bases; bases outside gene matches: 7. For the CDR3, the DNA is TGCAGCGTCCTGACAGGGGATCTCTACGAGCAGTACTTC. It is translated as CSVLTGDLYEQYF.

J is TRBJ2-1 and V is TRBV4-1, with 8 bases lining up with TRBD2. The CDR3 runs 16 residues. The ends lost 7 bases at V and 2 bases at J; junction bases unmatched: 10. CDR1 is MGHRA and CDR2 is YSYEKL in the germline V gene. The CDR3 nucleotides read TGCGCCAGCACCTTCGGACTAGCAGGGACCTACAATGAGCAGTTCTTC. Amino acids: CASTFGLAGTYNEQFF.

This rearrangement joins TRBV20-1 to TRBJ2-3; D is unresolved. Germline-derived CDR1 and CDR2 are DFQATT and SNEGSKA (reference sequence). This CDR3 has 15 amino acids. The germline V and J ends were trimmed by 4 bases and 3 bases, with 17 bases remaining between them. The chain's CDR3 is CSATPFSGRTDTQYF. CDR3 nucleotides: TGCAGTGCTACCCCCTTCTCGGGCAGAACAGATACGCAGTATTTT.

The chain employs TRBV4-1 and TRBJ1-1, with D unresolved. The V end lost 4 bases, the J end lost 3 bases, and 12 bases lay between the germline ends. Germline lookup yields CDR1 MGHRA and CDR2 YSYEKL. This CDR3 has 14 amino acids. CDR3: CASSPGGGYTEAFF. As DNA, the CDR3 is TGCGCCAGCAGCCCCGGAGGTGGTTACACTGAAGCTTTCTTT.

CDR3 sequence: CASSQDSGQGLPAFF. The CDR3 DNA is TGCGCCAGCAGCCAAGATTCCGGACAGGGTCTTCCAGCTTTCTTT. This chain uses TRBV4-3 with TRBJ1-1, with 8 positions matching TRBD1. V lost 0 bases, J lost 10 bases, and 10 bases stayed unmatched. The CDR3 runs to 15 residues. The germline V gene encodes CDR1 LGHNA and CDR2 YSLEER.

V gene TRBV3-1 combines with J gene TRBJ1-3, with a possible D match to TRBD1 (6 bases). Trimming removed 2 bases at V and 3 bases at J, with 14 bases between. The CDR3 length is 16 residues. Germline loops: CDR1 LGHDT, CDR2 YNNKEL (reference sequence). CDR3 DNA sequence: TGTGCCAGCAGCCAACTCATTGCAGGGGATGGAAACACCATATATTTT. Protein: CASSQLIAGDGNTIYF.

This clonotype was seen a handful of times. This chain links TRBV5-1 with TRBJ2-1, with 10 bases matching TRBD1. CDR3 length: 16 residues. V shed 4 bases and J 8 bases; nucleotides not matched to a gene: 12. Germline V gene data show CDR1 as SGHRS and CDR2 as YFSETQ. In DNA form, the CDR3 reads TGCGCCAGCAGCCCCTTTTTTGGGACAGGGGCGGATGAGCAGTTCTTC. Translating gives CASSPFFGTGADEQFF. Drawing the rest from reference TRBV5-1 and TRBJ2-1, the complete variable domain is KAGVTQTPRYLIKTRGQQVTLSCSPISGHRSVSWYQQTPGQGLQFLFEYFSETQRNKGNFPGRFSGRQFSNSRSEMNVSTLELGDSALYLCASSPFFGTGADEQFFGPGTRLTVL.

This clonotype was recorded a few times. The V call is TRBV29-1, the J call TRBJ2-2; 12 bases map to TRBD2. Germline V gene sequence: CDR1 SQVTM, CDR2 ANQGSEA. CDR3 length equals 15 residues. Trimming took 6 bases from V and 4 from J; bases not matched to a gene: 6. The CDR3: CSVRVLAGGTGELFF. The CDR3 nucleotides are TGCAGCGTGCGCGTACTAGCGGGAGGCACCGGGGAGCTGTTTTTT.

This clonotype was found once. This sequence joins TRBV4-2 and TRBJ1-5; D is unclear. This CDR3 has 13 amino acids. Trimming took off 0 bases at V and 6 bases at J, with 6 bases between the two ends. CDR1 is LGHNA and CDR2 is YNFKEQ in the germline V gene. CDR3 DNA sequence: TGTGCCAGCAGCCAAGAAATTCTTCAGCCCCAGCATTTT. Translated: CASSQEILQPQHF.

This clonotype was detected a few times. The CDR3 DNA reads TGTGCCACCAGCAGAGGACTAGCGGGAGTTTACAATGAGCAGTTCTTC. Translated: CATSRGLAGVYNEQFF. The chain links TRBV15 to TRBJ2-1, with 12 nucleotides matching TRBD2. The CDR3 loop spans 16 amino acids. Germline V gene sequence: CDR1 LNHNV, CDR2 YYDKDF (reference sequence). V dropped 1 base and J dropped 4; count of bases not matched to a gene: 2.

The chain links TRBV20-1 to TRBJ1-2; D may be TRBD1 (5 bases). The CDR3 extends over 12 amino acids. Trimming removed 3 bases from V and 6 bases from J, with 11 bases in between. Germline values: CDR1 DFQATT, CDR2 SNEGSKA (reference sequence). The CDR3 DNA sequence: TGCAGTGCTAGTGGGGCACGTAATGGCTACACCTTC. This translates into CSASGARNGYTF.

The CDR3 DNA follows: TGTGCCTGGGGGCCGGGCAACACTGAAGCTTTCTTT. Encoded protein: CAWGPGNTEAFF. This chain joins TRBV30 and TRBJ1-1; D unresolved. The CDR3 totals 12 residues. V dropped 5 bases and J dropped 2 bases, with 9 bases sitting between them. From germline, CDR1 is GTSNPN and CDR2 SVGIG (reference sequence).

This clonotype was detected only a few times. This chain's CDR3 is CASSTSDSRGLRQFF. CDR3 DNA sequence: TGTGCCAGTAGTACGTCAGACAGCCGAGGATTGAGGCAGTTCTTC. The chain is built from TRBV19 and TRBJ2-1; a possible D gene is TRBD1 (5 bases). Trimming pared 4 bases from V and 12 bases from J, leaving 22 bases between. The length of the CDR3 is 15 residues. Germline CDR1 LNHDA, CDR2 SQIVND (reference sequence).

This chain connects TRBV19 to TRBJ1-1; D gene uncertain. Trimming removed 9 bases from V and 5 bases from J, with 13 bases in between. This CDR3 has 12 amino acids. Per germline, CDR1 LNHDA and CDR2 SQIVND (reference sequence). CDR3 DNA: TGTGCCAGCAACTCTTGGGGAACTGAAGCTTTCTTT. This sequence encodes CASNSWGTEAFF.

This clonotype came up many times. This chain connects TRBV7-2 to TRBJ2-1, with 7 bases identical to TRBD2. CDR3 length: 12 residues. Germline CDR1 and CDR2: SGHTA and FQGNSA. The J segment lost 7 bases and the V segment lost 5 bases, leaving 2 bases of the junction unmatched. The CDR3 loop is CASSGGGNEQFF. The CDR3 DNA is TGTGCCAGCAGCGGGGGGGGGAATGAGCAGTTCTTC.

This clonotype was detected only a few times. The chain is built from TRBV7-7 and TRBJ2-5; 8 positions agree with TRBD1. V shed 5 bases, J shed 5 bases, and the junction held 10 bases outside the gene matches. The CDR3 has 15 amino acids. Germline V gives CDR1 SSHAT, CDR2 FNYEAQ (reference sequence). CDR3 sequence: CASSPGIDRGETQYF. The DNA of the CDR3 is TGTGCCAGCAGCCCAGGAATAGACAGGGGTGAGACCCAGTACTTC.

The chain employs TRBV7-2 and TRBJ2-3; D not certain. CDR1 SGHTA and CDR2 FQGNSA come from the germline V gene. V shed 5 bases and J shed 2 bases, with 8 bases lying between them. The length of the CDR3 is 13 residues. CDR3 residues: CASSLTDTDTQYF. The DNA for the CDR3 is TGTGCCAGCAGCCTGACGGACACAGATACGCAGTATTTT.

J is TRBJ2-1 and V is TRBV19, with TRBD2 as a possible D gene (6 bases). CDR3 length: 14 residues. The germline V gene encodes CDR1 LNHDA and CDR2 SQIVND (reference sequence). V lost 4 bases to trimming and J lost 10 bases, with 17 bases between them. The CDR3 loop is CASSREAPLGEQFF. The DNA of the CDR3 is TGTGCCAGTAGTAGGGAGGCCCCCCTCGGAGAGCAGTTCTTC.

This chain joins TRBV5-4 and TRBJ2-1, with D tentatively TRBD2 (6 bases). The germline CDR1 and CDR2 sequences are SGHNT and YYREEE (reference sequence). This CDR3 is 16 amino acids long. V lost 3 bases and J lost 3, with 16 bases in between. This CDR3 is CASSSSLATSYNEQFF. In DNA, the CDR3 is TGTGCCAGCAGCTCCTCTCTCGCGACTAGCTACAATGAGCAGTTCTTC. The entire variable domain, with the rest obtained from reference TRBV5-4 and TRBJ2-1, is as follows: ETGVTQSPTHLIKTRGQQVTLRCSSQSGHNTVSWYQQALGQGPQFIFQYYREEENGRGNFPPRFSGLQFPNYSSELNVNALELDDSALYLCASSSSLATSYNEQFFGPGTRLTVL.

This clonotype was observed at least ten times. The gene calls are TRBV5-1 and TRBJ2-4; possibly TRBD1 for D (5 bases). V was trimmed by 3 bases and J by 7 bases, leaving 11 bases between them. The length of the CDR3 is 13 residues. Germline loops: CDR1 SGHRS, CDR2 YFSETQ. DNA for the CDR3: TGCGCCAGCAGCTCAGGACACCCCAACATTCAGTACTTC. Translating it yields CASSSGHPNIQYF.

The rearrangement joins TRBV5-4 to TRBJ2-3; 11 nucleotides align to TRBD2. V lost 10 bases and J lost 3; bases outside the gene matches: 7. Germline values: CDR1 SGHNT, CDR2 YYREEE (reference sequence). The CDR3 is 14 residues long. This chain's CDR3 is CADGASGRTDTQYF. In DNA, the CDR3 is TGTGCCGACGGGGCTAGCGGGAGGACAGATACGCAGTATTTT.

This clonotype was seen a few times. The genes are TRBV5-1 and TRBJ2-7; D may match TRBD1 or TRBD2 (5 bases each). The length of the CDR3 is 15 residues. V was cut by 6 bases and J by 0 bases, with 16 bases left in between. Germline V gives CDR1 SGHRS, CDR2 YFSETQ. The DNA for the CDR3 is TGCGCCAGCAAAGTGGGGGACCGGGGCTCCTACGAGCAGTACGTC. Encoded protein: CASKVGDRGSYEQYV.

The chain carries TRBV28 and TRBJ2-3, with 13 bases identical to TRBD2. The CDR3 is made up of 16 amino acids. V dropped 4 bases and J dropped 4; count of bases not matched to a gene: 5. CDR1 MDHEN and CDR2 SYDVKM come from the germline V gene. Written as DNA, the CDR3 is TGTGCCAGCAGTTCCCGGACTAGCGGGAGCCCAGATACGCAGTATTTT. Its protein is CASSSRTSGSPDTQYF. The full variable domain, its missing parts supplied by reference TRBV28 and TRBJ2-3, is DVKVTQSSRYLVKRTGEKVFLECVQDMDHENMFWYRQDPGLGLRLIYFSYDVKMKEKGDIPEGYSVSREKKERFSLILESASTNQTSMYLCASSSRTSGSPDTQYFGPGTRLTVL.

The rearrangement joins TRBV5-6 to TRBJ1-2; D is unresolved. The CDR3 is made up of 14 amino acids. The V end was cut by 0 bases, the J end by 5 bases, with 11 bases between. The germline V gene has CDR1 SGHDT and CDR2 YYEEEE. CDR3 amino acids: CASSLVFGVYGYTF. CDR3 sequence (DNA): TGTGCCAGCAGCTTGGTTTTTGGGGTTTATGGCTACACCTTC.

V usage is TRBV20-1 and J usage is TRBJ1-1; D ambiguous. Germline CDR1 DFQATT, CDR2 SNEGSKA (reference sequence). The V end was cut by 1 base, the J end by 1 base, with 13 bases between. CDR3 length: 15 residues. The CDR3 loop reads CSARGSNTRNTEAFF. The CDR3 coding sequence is TGCAGTGCTAGAGGATCAAACACGCGGAACACTGAAGCTTTCTTT.

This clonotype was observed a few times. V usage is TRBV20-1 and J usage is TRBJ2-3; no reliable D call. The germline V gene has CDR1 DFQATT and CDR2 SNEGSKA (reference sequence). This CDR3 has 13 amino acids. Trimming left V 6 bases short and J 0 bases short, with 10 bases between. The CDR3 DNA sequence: TGCAGTGCGCGGACGGCCAGCACAGATACGCAGTATTTT. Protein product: CSARTASTDTQYF.